Listed below are T cell receptor beta chains from one sample, sequenced in a study of T cell responses to AZD1222 COVID-19 vaccine. The protocol was immunoSEQ multiplex PCR, while the TCRdb copy is restricted to in-frame clones and leaves out a portion. The sample carries 65,000 to 90,000 clones, about 88% recorded once. The starting material was peripheral blood, obtained 28 days after the second AZD1222 dose. These receptors were obtained from an adult who received the AZD1222 COVID-19 vaccine. Each CDR3 is given with its conserved first and last residue.

v_call cdr3_aa
TRBV5-6 CASSADGVHSPLHF
TRBV4-1 CASSQARDRLSSGYTF
TRBV6-2/TRBV6-3 CASSYSGLPKQQFF
TRBV28 CASSNTGIGNQPQHF
TRBV28 CASKNLLNTGELFF
TRBV9 CASSLTWGSPLHF
TRBV3-1/TRBV3-2 CASSQGTGANVLTF
TRBV14 CASSQTGTGESPLHF
TRBV6-1 CASSEEAGANYGYTF
TRBV11-3 CASSAGGDMGSPLHF
TRBV5-1 CASRRGAGETQYF
TRBV12-3/TRBV12-4 CASSLGVTQYF
TRBV7-2 CASSLAPRVPGYGYTF
TRBV2 CASSESRGRPGNTIYF
TRBV4-2 CASSQASRIQGTYGYTF
TRBV7-2 CASSTSSYNEQFF
TRBV4-3 CASSQDASGSYEQYF
TRBV9 CASSVAASGSLGTGELFF
TRBV5-4 CASSLVHRGNTGELFF
TRBV12-3/TRBV12-4 CASSPTANSPLHF
TRBV28 CASSLSGMSNQPQHF
TRBV15 CATSRFHQNTGELFF
TRBV7-2 CASSLAAPGQGHYSNQPQHF
TRBV7-2 CASSLAPAGRPYQPQHF
TRBV5-1 CASSLGQGAGNTIYF
TRBV10-1 CASSESRLNTEAFF
TRBV9 CASSPRENPESNEQFF
TRBV9 CASSVVGQGGEAFF
TRBV4-1 CASSARQGVMNTEAFF
TRBV5-1 CASSSPPDGYTF
TRBV11-3 CASSQGSGRSSYNEQFF
TRBV28 CASSAPRTGYTF